Following are 18 T cell receptor beta chains from one sample sequenced in a study of blood T cell repertoires in COVID-19. Produced via immunoSEQ multiplex PCR; TCRdb's table is partial and in-frame only. Of 160,000 or so clones in the sample, approximately 84% were seen once. The specimen sequenced was PBMCs or T cells enriched from blood (not recorded which). The receptors shown here come from a woman aged 40 to 50 with acute COVID-19.

This sequence joins TRBV28 and TRBJ1-5, with D unclear. Germline V CDR1 and CDR2: MDHEN, SYDVKM. Trimming removed 6 bases at V and 0 bases at J, with 6 bases between. The CDR3 totals 13 residues. CDR3 bases: TGTGCCAGCAGCCAGTATAGCAATCAGCCCCAGCATTTT. The encoded protein is CASSQYSNQPQHF.

This rearrangement joins TRBV24-1 to TRBJ2-1, with D unresolved. Trimming cost V 3 bases and J 6 bases, with 8 bases left between them. CDR1 is KGHDR and CDR2 is SFDVKD in the germline V gene. The CDR3 totals 13 residues. The CDR3 bases are TGTGCCACCAGTGATCTCTTGTCCAATGAGCAGTTCTTC. Encoded protein: CATSDLLSNEQFF.

V usage is TRBV7-2 and J usage is TRBJ2-5; 8 nucleotides match TRBD1. Trimming at V came to 6 bases and at J to 4 bases, leaving 7 bases not matched to a gene. The V gene's germline CDR1 is SGHTA and CDR2 FQGNSA. The CDR3 has 14 residues. The CDR3 spells CASSKTGDRETQYF. CDR3 nucleotide sequence: TGTGCCAGCAGTAAGACAGGGGACCGAGAGACCCAGTACTTC.

This clone has a single count. V usage is TRBV6-5 and J usage is TRBJ2-1; D is unclear. Deletions cut 0 bases from V and 8 bases from J, with 11 bases between. The CDR3 is made up of 14 amino acids. Per germline, CDR1 MNHEY and CDR2 SVGAGI. The CDR3 here is CASSYSLSQHEQFF. The CDR3 DNA follows: TGTGCCAGCAGTTACTCACTTAGCCAGCATGAGCAGTTCTTC.

V and J are TRBV2 and TRBJ1-6; 7 nucleotides line up with TRBD1. This CDR3 has 13 amino acids. J gave up 9 bases and V 8 bases, and 7 bases lay outside the gene matches. The germline gives CDR1 SNHLY, CDR2 FYNNEI. The CDR3 is CASAVQGGSPLHF. The CDR3 DNA follows: TGTGCCAGCGCCGTCCAGGGGGGTTCACCCCTCCACTTT.

The gene calls are TRBV5-6 and TRBJ2-6; D might be TRBD2 (6 bases). Germline CDR1 SGHDT, CDR2 YYEEEE. The CDR3 runs to 15 residues. Trimming removed 4 bases at V and 4 bases at J, with 12 bases between. CDR3 amino acids: CASSRTGVGANVLTF. Written as DNA, the CDR3 is TGTGCCAGCAGCAGGACGGGGGTCGGGGCCAACGTCCTGACTTTC.

A single count supports this clone. The gene calls are TRBV20-1 and TRBJ2-5; 7 bases match TRBD1. Germline trimming cut 3 bases from V and 2 bases from J; bases unmatched to any gene: 9. CDR1 is DFQATT, CDR2 SNEGSKA, per germline (reference sequence). The CDR3 is 15 amino acids. CDR3 sequence: CSASGDSTNQETQYF. The CDR3 DNA sequence: TGCAGTGCTAGTGGGGACAGTACCAATCAAGAGACCCAGTACTTC.

J is TRBJ2-5 and V is TRBV10-3, with 15 positions matching TRBD2. Losses at the gene ends were 10 bases for V and 5 bases for J; bases not matched to a gene: 8. CDR3 size: 15 residues. Germline lookup yields CDR1 ENHRY and CDR2 SYGVKD. CDR3 amino acids: CATRTSGRAGETQYF. The DNA of the CDR3 is TGTGCCACCAGGACTAGCGGGAGGGCCGGGGAGACCCAGTACTTC.

The chain employs TRBV12-3 or TRBV12-4 and TRBJ2-2; the D is unclear. There are 13 residues in the CDR3. V was pared by 9 bases and J by 1 base, with 9 bases between. The CDR3 nucleotides read TGTGCCAGTACACCTCGGAACACCGGGGAGCTGTTTTTT. Translated, it gives CASTPRNTGELFF.

The rearrangement links TRBV4-1 to TRBJ2-7, with 7 bases fitting TRBD1. Germline V lookup: CDR1 MGHRA, CDR2 YSYEKL. Trimming cost V 0 bases and J 4 bases; bases outside gene matches: 6. The CDR3 sequence is 15 residues long. CDR3 protein: CASSQDTAGGYEQYF. In DNA, the CDR3 is TGCGCCAGCAGCCAAGATACAGCAGGGGGATACGAGCAGTACTTC.

This clone was recorded a few times. The CDR3 DNA reads as TGCGCCAGCAGCCAAGGTCGTAGCGCTGAAGCTTTCTTT. Protein sequence: CASSQGRSAEAFF. The chain recombines TRBV4-1 with TRBJ1-1; D unclear. V dropped 1 base and J dropped 6 bases, with 9 bases sitting between them. Germline V gene data show CDR1 as MGHRA and CDR2 as YSYEKL. This CDR3 has 13 residues.

V gene TRBV27 combines with J gene TRBJ2-7, with a possible D match to TRBD2 (5 bases). Trimming took 3 bases from V and 3 from J, leaving 18 bases between them. The length of the CDR3 is 16 residues. Looked up from germline, CDR1 is MNHEY and CDR2 is SMNVEV (reference sequence). CDR3 nucleotide sequence: TGTGCCAGCAGTTTGGCGGACGGAGGCCCCCTCTACGAGCAGTACTTC. It translates to CASSLADGGPLYEQYF.

The chain recombines TRBV27 with TRBJ2-1, with a tentative D call TRBD2 (5 bases). CDR1 MNHEY and CDR2 SMNVEV come from the germline V gene (reference sequence). The ends were cut back, 3 bases at V and 0 bases at J, with 9 bases in the middle. This CDR3 region has 15 residues. The CDR3 sequence: CASSFGEISYNEQFF. The CDR3 DNA is TGTGCCAGCAGTTTTGGGGAGATCTCCTACAATGAGCAGTTCTTC.

The J gene is TRBJ1-2, the V gene TRBV3-1 (or the pseudogene TRBV3-2); no definite D call. This CDR3 has 12 residues. Germline assignment: CDR1 LGHDT and CDR2 YNNKEL (reference sequence). V gave up 0 bases and J gave up 8 bases, with 7 bases separating them. The CDR3 is CASSQDFLGYTF. The CDR3 DNA reads TGTGCCAGCAGCCAAGATTTTCTGGGCTACACCTTC.

V gene TRBV10-1 combines with J gene TRBJ2-1; no definite D call. CDR1 and CDR2 (germline): WNHNN, SYGVQD (reference sequence). V lost 11 bases, J lost 7 bases, and 12 bases lay in between. This CDR3 has 11 amino acids. This CDR3 reads CAGLPRNEQFF. CDR3 nucleotide sequence: TGCGCCGGCCTGCCGAGGAATGAGCAGTTCTTC.

This chain uses TRBV7-3 with TRBJ2-4, with a possible D match to TRBD2 (5 bases). The CDR3 totals 14 residues. Germline V CDR1 and CDR2: SGHTA, FQGTGA. With 5 bases removed from V and 3 bases from J, the gap between germline ends came to 11 bases. DNA for the CDR3: TGTGCCAGCAGCCCCTCGGGGAACAAAAACATTCAGTACTTC. Translating it yields CASSPSGNKNIQYF.

The chain joins TRBV10-2 to TRBJ2-1, with TRBD2 identical over 14 bases. Germline CDR1 is WSHSY and CDR2 is SAAADI. CDR3 length: 18 amino acids. Trimming took 5 bases from V and 3 from J; bases not matched to a gene: 9. The DNA of the CDR3 is TGCGCCAGCAGTCCTCGCGGGACTAGCGGGGGACTCTACAATGAGCAGTTCTTC. Translation: CASSPRGTSGGLYNEQFF.

This sequence joins TRBV9 and TRBJ2-4; no clear D gene. The V gene's germline CDR1 is SGDLS and CDR2 YYNGEE. Trimming took off 3 bases at V and 0 bases at J, with 13 bases between the two ends. This CDR3 contains 16 residues. The CDR3 DNA sequence: TGTGCCAGCAGCGGCGGCACAATTCTAGCCAAAAACATTCAGTACTTC. Its translation is CASSGGTILAKNIQYF.